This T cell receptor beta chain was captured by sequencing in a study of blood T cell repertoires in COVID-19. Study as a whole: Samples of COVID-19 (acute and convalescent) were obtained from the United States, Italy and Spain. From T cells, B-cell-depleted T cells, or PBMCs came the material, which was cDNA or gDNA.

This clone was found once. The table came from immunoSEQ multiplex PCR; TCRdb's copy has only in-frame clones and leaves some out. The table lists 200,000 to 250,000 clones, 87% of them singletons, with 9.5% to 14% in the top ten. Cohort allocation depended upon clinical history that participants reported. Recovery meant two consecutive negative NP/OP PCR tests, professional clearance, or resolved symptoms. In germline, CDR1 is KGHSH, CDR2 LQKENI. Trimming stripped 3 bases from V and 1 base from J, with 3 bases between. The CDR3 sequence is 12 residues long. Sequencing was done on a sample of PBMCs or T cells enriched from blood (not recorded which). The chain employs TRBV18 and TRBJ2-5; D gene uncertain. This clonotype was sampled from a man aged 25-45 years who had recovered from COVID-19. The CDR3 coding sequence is TGTGCCAGCTCACCTATCCAAGAGACCCAGTACTTC. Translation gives CASSPIQETQYF. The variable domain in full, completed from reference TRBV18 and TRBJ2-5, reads NAGVMQNPRHLVRRRGQEARLRCSPMKGHSHVYWYRQLPEEGLKFMVYLQKENIIDESGMPKERFSAEFPKEGPSILRIQQVVRGDSAAYFCASSPIQETQYFGPGTRLLVL.